Following are 5 T cell receptor beta chains from one sample sequenced in a study of T cell responses to AZD1222 COVID-19 vaccine. The data were produced by immunoSEQ multiplex PCR, yet TCRdb's version contains in-frame clones alone and is incomplete. Of roughly 110,000 clones listed, nearly 90% were seen once; the top ten hold about 5%. This specimen was peripheral blood, taken 28 days after the second AZD1222 dose. Every receptor here comes from an adult who received the AZD1222 COVID-19 vaccine.

This rearrangement joins TRBV4-3 to TRBJ1-4; no clear D. CDR1 and CDR2 from the germline V gene are LGHNA and YSLEER. V was pared by 0 bases and J by 5 bases, with 10 bases between. The CDR3 contains 15 residues. CDR3 DNA sequence: TGCGCCAGCAGCCAAGATTCCCAGACCAATGAAAAACTGTTTTTT. Translation: CASSQDSQTNEKLFF.

This clone has only one observation. V is TRBV3-1 (or the pseudogene TRBV3-2) and J is TRBJ2-3, with TRBD2 identical over 16 bases. Germline V gives CDR1 LGHDT, CDR2 YNNKEL (reference sequence). Unmatched junction bases numbered 9, after V lost 2 bases and J lost 1 base. This CDR3 has 20 residues. The CDR3 reads CASSQPGLAGGPLGTDTQYF. The CDR3 DNA follows: TGTGCCAGCAGCCAACCGGGACTAGCGGGGGGGCCCCTAGGCACAGATACGCAGTATTTT.

This chain joins TRBV4-1 and TRBJ2-6; D may be TRBD1 (5 bases). Per germline, CDR1 MGHRA and CDR2 YSYEKL. CDR3 length: 15 amino acids. Trimming pared 1 base from V and 2 bases from J, leaving 6 bases between. The CDR3 is CASSQARAGANVLTF. CDR3 DNA: TGCGCCAGCAGCCAAGCCAGGGCTGGGGCCAACGTCCTGACTTTC.

This chain joins TRBV29-1 and TRBJ1-2; D unclear. The length of the CDR3 is 12 residues. CDR1 is SQVTM, CDR2 ANQGSEA, per germline. Trimming left V 0 bases short and J 8 bases short, with 10 bases between. The CDR3 loop reads CSVEDSSQGYTF. Here the CDR3 DNA reads TGCAGCGTTGAAGATAGCAGCCAGGGCTACACCTTC. The whole variable domain, remainder taken from reference TRBV29-1 and TRBJ1-2, is SAVISQKPSRDICQRGTSLTIQCQVDSQVTMMFWYRQQPGQSLTLIATANQGSEATYESGFVIDKFPISRPNLTFSTLTVSNMSPEDSSIYLCSVEDSSQGYTFGSGTRLTVV.

The chain has TRBV18 and TRBJ2-1, with a possible D match to TRBD1 (5 bases). Germline V gene sequence: CDR1 KGHSH, CDR2 LQKENI. The CDR3 contains 16 residues. Trimming removed 0 bases at V and 0 bases at J, with 9 bases between. CDR3 sequence (DNA): TGTGCCAGCTCACCACCGACCAGGGTCTCCTACAATGAGCAGTTCTTC. The encoded protein is CASSPPTRVSYNEQFF.